There are a few counts of the clone carrying this T cell receptor (beta chain). Its target is unknown. A single record per CDR3 protein comes from TCRdb applying MiXCR to the RT-PCR reads. This sample has 450,000 to 500,000 distinct CDR3 sequences; around 9.9% occur once, and the top ten carry less than 15%. This entry is derived from a study of response to subunit inactivated influenza vaccine. Study-wide points: Few additional T cells are recruited per seasonal influenza vaccination, authors suggested.

This receptor was taken from a man aged 50-60 years who received an inactivated influenza vaccine. Here the sequenced sample was PBMCs from blood, taken roughly 46 days after vaccination.

The CDR3 bases are TGTGCCACCAGTCTAACACCTCAAGAGACCCAGTACTTC. This translates into CATSLTPQETQYF. The chain combines TRBV24-1 with TRBJ2-5; D is unclear. From germline, CDR1 is KGHDR and CDR2 SFDVKD. The CDR3 has 13 amino acids. Trimming cost V 6 bases and J 2 bases, with 9 bases left between them.